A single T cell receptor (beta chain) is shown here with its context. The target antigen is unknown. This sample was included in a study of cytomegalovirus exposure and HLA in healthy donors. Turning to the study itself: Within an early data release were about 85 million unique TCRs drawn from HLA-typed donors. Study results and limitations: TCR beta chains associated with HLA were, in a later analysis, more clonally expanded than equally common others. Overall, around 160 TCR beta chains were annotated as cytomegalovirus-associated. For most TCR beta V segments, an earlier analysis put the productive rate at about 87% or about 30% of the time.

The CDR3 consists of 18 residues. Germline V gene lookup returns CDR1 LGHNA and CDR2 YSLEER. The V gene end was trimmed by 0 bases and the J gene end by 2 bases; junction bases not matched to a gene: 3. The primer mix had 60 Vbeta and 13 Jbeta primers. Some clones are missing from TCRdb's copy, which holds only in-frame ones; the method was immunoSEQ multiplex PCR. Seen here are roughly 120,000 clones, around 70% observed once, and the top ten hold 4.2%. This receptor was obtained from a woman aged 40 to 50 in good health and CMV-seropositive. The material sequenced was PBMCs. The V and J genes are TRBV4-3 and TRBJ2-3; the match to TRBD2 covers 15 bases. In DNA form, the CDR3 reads TGCGCCAGCAGCCAAGATAGGACTAGCGGGGGGGCCACAGATACGCAGTATTTT. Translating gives CASSQDRTSGGATDTQYF.